These 15 T cell receptor beta chains were sequenced from one sample in a study of blood T cell repertoires in COVID-19. Sequencing used immunoSEQ multiplex PCR; TCRdb keeps in-frame clones, though not all of them. This sample has some 45,000 clones, with around 82% found just once. The sequenced sample consisted of peripheral blood. The receptors stem from an elderly woman with acute or convalescent COVID-19.

This clone was picked up one time. This chain joins TRBV6-6 and TRBJ2-2, with 9 bases matching TRBD1. CDR3 length: 16 residues. V was clipped by 8 bases and J by 1 base; unmatched bases: 8. Germline CDR1 MNHNY, CDR2 SVGAGI (reference sequence). The DNA of the CDR3 is TGTGCCAGCCGGGCCGGGACAGGGAAGAACACCGGGGAGCTGTTTTTT. Protein sequence: CASRAGTGKNTGELFF.

The table lists this clone with a few counts. The gene calls are TRBV19 and TRBJ2-7; tentatively, D is TRBD1 (5 bases). This CDR3 has 15 residues. CDR1 and CDR2 (germline): LNHDA, SQIVND (reference sequence). V gave up 8 bases and J gave up 6 bases, with 23 bases separating them. The CDR3 region is CASGPWGQGGSEQYF. CDR3 nucleotide sequence: TGTGCCAGTGGCCCCTGGGGCCAGGGTGGTAGCGAGCAGTACTTC.

This clone was observed a handful of times. V is TRBV9 and J is TRBJ2-5; D is possibly TRBD2 (6 bases). Germline-derived CDR1 and CDR2 are SGDLS and YYNGEE. The CDR3 extends over 13 amino acids. With 2 bases removed from V and 4 bases from J, the gap between germline ends came to 9 bases. Written as DNA, the CDR3 is TGTGCCAGCAGCGTCCAGGGAGGAGAGACCCAGTACTTC. It specifies CASSVQGGETQYF.

V is TRBV7-9 and J is TRBJ2-2, with no clear D. CDR3 size: 11 residues. The V end lost 7 bases, the J end lost 7 bases, and 7 bases lay between the germline ends. Germline-derived CDR1 and CDR2 are SEHNR and FQNEAQ (reference sequence). The CDR3 nucleotides are TGTGCCAGCACCACAGACGGGGAGCTGTTTTTT. Translated, it gives CASTTDGELFF.

V is TRBV2 and J is TRBJ2-3, with 8 bases that match TRBD1. This CDR3 is 14 amino acids long. The trim removed 6 bases at V and 6 bases at J, leaving 8 bases unmatched. Germline CDR1 and CDR2: SNHLY and FYNNEI. CDR3 amino acids: CASSYDRGKDTQYF. The CDR3 DNA sequence: TGTGCCAGCAGCTATGACAGGGGAAAGGATACGCAGTATTTT.

The chain uses TRBV6-5 and TRBJ2-7; 8 nucleotides match TRBD1. This CDR3 region has 13 residues. The V segment lost 6 bases and the J segment 2 bases; nucleotides outside the gene matches: 3. Germline CDR1 reads MNHEY; CDR2 reads SVGAGI. CDR3 sequence (DNA): TGTGCCAGCAGACAGGGGGAAGCCTACGAGCAGTACTTC. This codes for CASRQGEAYEQYF.

This sequence joins TRBV7-9 and TRBJ2-4, with a tentative D call TRBD1 (5 bases). CDR1 is SEHNR, CDR2 FQNEAQ, per germline (reference sequence). There are 13 residues in the CDR3. V lost 1 base and J lost 13, with 14 bases in between. Here the CDR3 DNA reads TGTGCCAGCAGCTTAGACTCCAGGGTAGGGCAGTACTTC. Encoded protein: CASSLDSRVGQYF.

The chain recombines TRBV4-1 with TRBJ1-1; 8 bases agree with TRBD1. Germline loops: CDR1 MGHRA, CDR2 YSYEKL. CDR3 length equals 15 residues. J lost 1 base, V lost 0 bases, and 1 base had no gene match. The CDR3 protein is CASSQDGQGNTEAFF. The CDR3 DNA follows: TGCGCCAGCAGCCAAGATGGACAGGGGAACACTGAAGCTTTCTTT.

The chain couples TRBV2 to TRBJ2-1; 7 nucleotides align to TRBD1. The germline CDR1 and CDR2 sequences are SNHLY and FYNNEI. The V segment lost 6 bases and the J segment 6 bases; nucleotides outside the gene matches: 8. The CDR3 contains 14 residues. In DNA, the CDR3 is TGTGCCAGCAGCGGCCTCGGGACAGTCAATGAGCAGTTCTTC. Translation: CASSGLGTVNEQFF.

This clone occurred once. The rearrangement joins TRBV19 to TRBJ2-1; 11 bases agree with TRBD2. The V gene's germline CDR1 is LNHDA and CDR2 SQIVND (reference sequence). The CDR3 loop spans 15 amino acids. J was trimmed by 5 bases and V by 6 bases; bases with no gene match: 6. CDR3 region: CASSLLAGANNEQFF. As DNA, the CDR3 is TGTGCCAGTAGCCTACTAGCGGGAGCAAACAATGAGCAGTTCTTC.

The table lists this clone with a count of one. The gene calls are TRBV11-3 and TRBJ2-7; 8 nucleotides agree with TRBD2. The V gene's germline CDR1 is SGHNT and CDR2 YENEEA. The CDR3 is 16 residues long. Trimming removed 5 bases from V and 0 bases from J; junction bases left unmatched: 9. CDR3 sequence: CASSPRLARSSYEQYF. In DNA form, the CDR3 reads TGTGCCAGCAGCCCCCGACTAGCGCGGAGCTCCTACGAGCAGTACTTC.

This chain uses TRBV19 with TRBJ1-2; possibly TRBD1 for D (5 bases). Trimming took 3 bases from V and 7 from J, leaving 18 bases between them. The CDR3 totals 15 residues. Germline-derived CDR1 and CDR2 are LNHDA and SQIVND (reference sequence). The DNA of the CDR3 is TGTGCCAGTAGTATGGGAAAGGGGACTTTCCTTGGCTACACCTTC. Translated, it gives CASSMGKGTFLGYTF.

The chain employs TRBV9 and TRBJ2-1; 9 bases are a match to TRBD2. J lost 3 bases, V lost 3 bases, and 4 bases had no gene match. The length of the CDR3 is 15 residues. Germline-derived CDR1 and CDR2 are SGDLS and YYNGEE. The CDR3 DNA reads TGTGCCAGCAGCGGAGGGACTAGCAGCTACAATGAGCAGTTCTTC. It specifies CASSGGTSSYNEQFF.

J is TRBJ2-3 and V is TRBV18; TRBD1 matches at 9 bases. Germline CDR1 KGHSH, CDR2 LQKENI. The CDR3 loop spans 15 amino acids. With V trimmed by 3 bases and J by 2 bases, 3 bases remained unmatched. The CDR3 loop is CASSPGTGLTDTQYF. The DNA for the CDR3 is TGTGCCAGCTCACCGGGGACAGGGCTCACAGATACGCAGTATTTT.

The chain recombines TRBV11-2 with TRBJ2-1, with TRBD2 identical over 16 bases. The CDR3 length is 15 residues. Germline trimming cut 4 bases from V and 10 bases from J; bases unmatched to any gene: 4. Germline values: CDR1 SGHAT, CDR2 FQNNGV. CDR3 in DNA: TGTGCCAGCAGCTCGGGACTAGCGGGAGGGGTCGAGCAGTTCTTC. It is translated as CASSSGLAGGVEQFF.